This TCR beta chain stems from a study of T-cell memory formation after mild COVID-19. CDR1 and CDR2 (germline): LNHNV, YYDKDF (reference sequence). V was pared by 5 bases and J by 6 bases, with 7 bases of the junction left unmatched. The length of the CDR3 is 15 residues. This clonotype was counted a few times. MiXCR, applied by TCRdb to the 5' RACE reads, yields one record per CDR3 protein. The sample yields 530,000 or so distinct CDR3 sequences, roughly 17% seen once. The receptor's source is an adult woman who had mild COVID-19 (a few samples of this study predate the infection). Cell type and time point are not known. The sample was PBMCs or a T cell subset sorted from them (not recorded which). This chain uses TRBV15 with TRBJ1-6; 7 bases map to TRBD1. The CDR3 DNA reads TGTGCCACCAGCGGTGGGACAGCTATTAATTCACCCCTCCACTTT. Amino acid sequence: CATSGGTAINSPLHF.